This T cell receptor (beta chain) appears in the sequencing data of a study of shared clonotypes between healthy human individuals. Whole-study results and caveats: Among donors, the sharing of clonotypes was expected to be influenced by sequencing depth.

This was a deep-level run. Template amounts of around 270 ng DNA, some 30,000 T cell genomes, were employed in unsorted PBMC replicate PCRs. Profiled with immunoSEQ multiplex PCR; TCRdb holds only in-frame clones, not every one. The repertoire holds about 500,000 clones, with roughly 80% as singletons. Turning to this clone: Its antigen is currently unknown.

The source of this sequence is a middle-aged woman in good health. Some clones in this sample may be carry-over from other donors' samples. The sequenced sample consisted of PBMCs.

CDR3 region: CASSPTGYGEKLFF. In DNA, the CDR3 is TGTGCCAGCAGCCCTACAGGGTACGGGGAAAAACTGTTTTTT. The rearrangement uses TRBV7-9 and TRBJ1-4; maybe TRBD1 (6 bases). The germline V gene encodes CDR1 SEHNR and CDR2 FQNEAQ (reference sequence). The CDR3 totals 14 residues. Trimming removed 5 bases from V and 8 bases from J, with 15 bases in between.